A single sample is the source of the 30 T cell receptor beta chains below, sequenced in a study of cytomegalovirus exposure and HLA in healthy donors. Both 60 Vbeta primers and 13 Jbeta primers went into the PCR. Assay used: immunoSEQ multiplex PCR; TCRdb lists only in-frame clones, some missing. The sample lists fewer than 200,000 clones, roughly 85% occurring once. Input material: PBMCs. Receptors were obtained from a woman in her thirties or forties in good health and CMV-seronegative.

The count of this clone is one. The chain combines TRBV9 with TRBJ2-2; D is possibly TRBD2 (5 bases). This CDR3 region has 14 residues. Trimming removed 0 bases at V and 4 bases at J, with 7 bases between. Per the germline V gene, CDR1 is SGDLS and CDR2 is YYNGEE. The CDR3 DNA reads TGTGCCAGCAGCGTAGGGGCGGGCACCGGGGAGCTGTTTTTT. It codes for CASSVGAGTGELFF.

The chain employs TRBV11-2 and TRBJ2-5; maybe TRBD2 (5 bases). CDR1 is SGHAT, CDR2 FQNNGV, per germline. Trimming removed 5 bases from V and 1 base from J, with 14 bases in between. This CDR3 contains 15 residues. The chain's CDR3 is CASSPTSGIQETQYF. The CDR3 coding sequence is TGTGCCAGCAGCCCAACTTCGGGGATCCAAGAGACCCAGTACTTC.

The chain joins TRBV30 to TRBJ2-1; 10 nucleotides agree with TRBD1. This CDR3 spans 11 amino acids. Germline values: CDR1 GTSNPN, CDR2 SVGIG (reference sequence). V gave up 7 bases and J gave up 9 bases; unmatched junction bases: 3. CDR3: CASDRGFEQFF. The CDR3 DNA follows: TGTGCCTCGGACAGGGGGTTTGAGCAGTTCTTC.

The J gene is TRBJ2-5, the V gene TRBV23-1; 7 bases agree with TRBD2. TRBV23-1 is filed as an ORF, its function uncertain. The CDR3 covers 14 residues. After removal of 0 bases from V and 3 bases from J, the junction contained 1 base not matched to a gene. CDR3: CASSQSGGEETQYF. The CDR3 DNA is TGCGCCAGCAGTCAATCGGGGGGGGAAGAGACCCAGTACTTC.

This clone was recorded only once. V is TRBV10-1 and J is TRBJ2-3; TRBD1 is a possible D gene (5 bases). CDR1 is WNHNN and CDR2 is SYGVQD in the germline V gene (reference sequence). With 3 bases removed from V and 2 bases from J, the gap between germline ends came to 12 bases. The CDR3 consists of 15 residues. The chain's CDR3 is CASSEGVRNTDTQYF. The CDR3 coding sequence is TGCGCCAGCAGTGAAGGGGTACGGAACACAGATACGCAGTATTTT.

The V call is TRBV5-1, the J call TRBJ1-1; D may be TRBD1 (6 bases). The V gene lost 3 bases and the J gene lost 1 base, with 31 bases spanning the gap. The germline gives CDR1 SGHRS, CDR2 YFSETQ. CDR3 length: 21 residues. The DNA of the CDR3 is TGCGCCAGCAGCTCCGGATTGCCTACGAGGCCTTGGGACATGGGGAACACTGAAGCTTTCTTT. It specifies CASSSGLPTRPWDMGNTEAFF.

This clone was observed a handful of times. The rearrangement joins TRBV19 to TRBJ2-5, with 10 bases matching TRBD1. The CDR3 has 14 residues. Trimming cost V 6 bases and J 5 bases; bases outside gene matches: 6. CDR1 LNHDA and CDR2 SQIVND come from the germline V gene (reference sequence). Written as DNA, the CDR3 is TGTGCCAGTAGGAGACAGGGGGCGCGGGAGACCCAGTACTTC. It codes for CASRRQGARETQYF.

The table lists this clone with many counts. The chain joins TRBV6-5 to TRBJ1-2, with TRBD1 matching 7 bases. The CDR3 consists of 13 residues. Germline V gene data show CDR1 as MNHEY and CDR2 as SVGAGI. V gave up 6 bases and J gave up 3 bases; unmatched junction bases: 4. The CDR3 nucleotides read TGTGCCAGCAGGTGGGACAGTGACTATGGCTACACCTTC. Its translation: CASRWDSDYGYTF.

The chain uses TRBV5-1 and TRBJ2-4, with D possibly TRBD2 on 7 matching bases. V lost 0 bases to trimming and J lost 0 bases, with 16 bases between them. CDR1 and CDR2 (germline): SGHRS, YFSETQ. The CDR3 is 18 residues long. Written as DNA, the CDR3 is TGCGCCAGCAGCTTGGCCGGGAGGACAGAGCTAGCCAAAAACATTCAGTACTTC. Residues: CASSLAGRTELAKNIQYF.

The genes are TRBV6-5 and TRBJ2-5, with TRBD1 matching 9 bases. Trimming removed 6 bases from V and 5 bases from J; junction bases left unmatched: 10. The CDR3 runs to 15 residues. Per germline, CDR1 MNHEY and CDR2 SVGAGI. CDR3 sequence: CASRPTGGLVETQYF. The CDR3 nucleotides are TGTGCCAGCAGACCTACAGGGGGCTTGGTGGAGACCCAGTACTTC.

This chain uses TRBV6-6 with TRBJ1-2; 10 positions match TRBD1. Germline values: CDR1 MNHNY, CDR2 SVGAGI (reference sequence). Trimming removed 6 bases from V and 4 bases from J; junction bases left unmatched: 5. The CDR3 loop spans 14 amino acids. The CDR3 spells CASRAGTGVYGYTF. CDR3 sequence (DNA): TGTGCCAGCAGGGCCGGGACAGGGGTCTATGGCTACACCTTC.

The rearrangement joins TRBV27 to TRBJ1-1; D remains unclear. CDR1 and CDR2 from the germline V gene are MNHEY and SMNVEV (reference sequence). Trimming cost V 7 bases and J 1 base, with 4 bases left between them. The CDR3 loop spans 11 amino acids. The CDR3 loop reads CASTSNTEAFF. DNA of the CDR3: TGTGCCAGCACCTCGAACACTGAAGCTTTCTTT.

This clone has only a few counts. CDR3 in amino acids: CASSLVADQPQHF. In DNA, the CDR3 is TGTGCCAGCAGCTTAGTAGCGGATCAGCCCCAGCATTTT. The rearrangement joins TRBV7-2 to TRBJ1-5; D unclear. Trimming shortened V by 1 base and J by 5 bases, and 6 bases separated the two germline ends. The CDR3 runs 13 residues. Looked up from germline, CDR1 is SGHTA and CDR2 is FQGNSA.

The chain joins TRBV5-4 to TRBJ2-3; 7 bases match TRBD2. This CDR3 comprises 16 residues. With V trimmed by 5 bases and J by 0 bases, 9 bases remained unmatched. Per the germline V gene, CDR1 is SGHNT and CDR2 is YYREEE (reference sequence). CDR3 loop: CASSRLADGSTDTQYF. Written as DNA, the CDR3 is TGTGCCAGCAGTAGGCTAGCGGACGGTAGCACAGATACGCAGTATTTT.

In nucleotides, the CDR3 is TGTGCCAGCAGCCTCTTGGAGACAGGGCCTTTCGATGAGCAGTTCTTC. This sequence encodes CASSLLETGPFDEQFF. The chain is built from TRBV5-4 and TRBJ2-1; the match to TRBD1 covers 7 bases. The ends lost 4 bases at V and 8 bases at J; junction bases unmatched: 15. The CDR3 is made up of 16 amino acids. Per the germline V gene, CDR1 is SGHNT and CDR2 is YYREEE (reference sequence).

In this sample, this clone turned up a few times. The chain employs TRBV7-8 and TRBJ2-3, with 10 bases that match TRBD2. Germline CDR1 reads SGHVS; CDR2 reads FQNEAQ. The CDR3 consists of 16 residues. Losses at the gene ends were 5 bases for V and 4 bases for J; bases not matched to a gene: 9. As DNA, the CDR3 is TGTGCCAGCAGCCCGAGACTAGCGGGTTTAGCAGATACGCAGTATTTT. Its translation: CASSPRLAGLADTQYF.

The chain links TRBV4-3 to TRBJ2-2; 7 positions agree with TRBD1. Germline V gives CDR1 LGHNA, CDR2 YSLEER. Unmatched junction bases numbered 7, after V lost 0 bases and J lost 0 bases. The CDR3 consists of 18 residues. DNA for the CDR3: TGCGCCAGCAGCCAAGAAGGCCCCGGGACAGCGAACACCGGGGAGCTGTTTTTT. The encoded protein is CASSQEGPGTANTGELFF.

The chain has TRBV2 and TRBJ2-3; unclear D gene. Trimming cost V 8 bases and J 0 bases, with 6 bases left between them. Germline assignment: CDR1 SNHLY and CDR2 FYNNEI. CDR3 length: 12 residues. CDR3 amino acids: CASGPSTDTQYF. The CDR3 nucleotides read TGTGCCAGCGGGCCTAGCACAGATACGCAGTATTTT. The entire variable domain, with the rest obtained from reference TRBV2 and TRBJ2-3, is as follows: EPEVTQTPSHQVTQMGQEVILRCVPISNHLYFYWYRQILGQKVEFLVSFYNNEISEKSEIFDDQFSVERPDGSNFTLKIRSTKLEDSAMYFCASGPSTDTQYFGPGTRLTVL.

This clone was counted a few times. The chain is built from TRBV4-3 and TRBJ1-4; 9 bases are a match to TRBD1. This CDR3 contains 16 residues. V lost 3 bases to trimming and J lost 7 bases; unmatched junction nucleotides: 9. CDR1 is LGHNA, CDR2 YSLEER, per germline. Here the CDR3 reads CASSQGTGTGSEKLFF. In nucleotides, the CDR3 is TGCGCCAGCAGCCAGGGGACCGGGACAGGGAGTGAAAAACTGTTTTTT.

V is TRBV5-1 and J is TRBJ2-5; TRBD2 aligns across 10 bases. The CDR3 has 16 amino acids. J lost 3 bases, V lost 4 bases, and 9 bases had no gene match. From germline, CDR1 is SGHRS and CDR2 YFSETQ. DNA of the CDR3: TGCGCCAGCAGCCTGTCGGGGCTAGCGGGGGAAGAGACCCAGTACTTC. Translation: CASSLSGLAGEETQYF.

Of note for this clone: The CDR3 end shows no conserved phenylalanine or tryptophan, and so a read error is likely. The genes are TRBV6-5 and TRBJ1-6, with TRBD1 matching over 8 bases. V lost 4 bases, J lost 4 bases, and 3 bases stayed unmatched. CDR1 is MNHEY, CDR2 SVGAGI, per germline. This CDR3 comprises 15 residues. CDR3 protein: CASSFGQGYNSPLHV. The CDR3, as DNA: TGTGCCAGCAGTTTCGGACAGGGTTATAATTCACCCCTCCACGTT.

The J gene is TRBJ1-2, the V gene TRBV29-1; D call uncertain. CDR1 and CDR2 (germline): SQVTM, ANQGSEA. The CDR3 loop spans 13 amino acids. Between the trimmed V and J ends, which lost 5 bases and 2 bases, there was a span of 12 bases. The CDR3 is CSVSGGNNYGYTF. In DNA, the CDR3 is TGCAGCGTTTCCGGAGGAAACAACTATGGCTACACCTTC.

This clone has a handful of counts. The chain links TRBV28 to TRBJ2-5, with 7 bases identical to TRBD2. V shed 2 bases and J 3 bases; nucleotides not matched to a gene: 6. The germline V gene has CDR1 MDHEN and CDR2 SYDVKM. The CDR3 is 15 residues long. CDR3: CASSLVGGPEETQYF. In DNA, the CDR3 is TGTGCCAGCAGTTTAGTGGGAGGGCCGGAAGAGACCCAGTACTTC.

As regards this clone: One end of the junction fails to match germline, which may point to a read error. The CDR3 reads CASSLKVSTMYGQYF. The DNA for the CDR3 is TGTGCCAGCAGCTTGAAAGTATCTACGATGTACGGGCAGTACTTC. This sequence joins TRBV5-6 and TRBJ2-7; unclear D gene. This CDR3 region has 15 residues. Germline CDR1 SGHDT, CDR2 YYEEEE.

This CDR3 is CSAGKPNYEQYF. The CDR3, as DNA: TGCAGCGCGGGAAAACCGAACTACGAGCAGTACTTC. The V gene is TRBV29-1, the J gene TRBJ2-7; maybe TRBD2 (5 bases). Between the trimmed V and J ends, which lost 7 bases and 3 bases, there was a span of 13 bases. CDR1 and CDR2 (germline): SQVTM, ANQGSEA. CDR3 length: 12 amino acids.

The chain employs TRBV7-9 and TRBJ2-7, with a possible D match to TRBD1 (5 bases). CDR3 length: 15 residues. Trimming removed 3 bases from V and 5 bases from J, with 17 bases in between. The germline V gene encodes CDR1 SEHNR and CDR2 FQNEAQ (reference sequence). This CDR3 reads CASSLIQGWSDEQYF. In DNA, the CDR3 is TGTGCCAGCAGCTTGATCCAGGGATGGTCGGACGAGCAGTACTTC.

This chain joins TRBV6-1 and TRBJ2-1; D is perhaps TRBD1 (6 bases). Trimming pared 7 bases from V and 5 bases from J, leaving 12 bases between. The CDR3 has 13 residues. CDR1 and CDR2 from the germline V gene are MNHNS and SASEGT. This CDR3 reads CASNGDTNNEQFF. The CDR3 DNA sequence: TGTGCCAGCAACGGGGACACCAACAATGAGCAGTTCTTC.

In regard to this clone: The same CDR3 can be traced to other DNA sequences in this sample. The CDR3 nucleotides are TGTGCCAGCAGTTTACTCCCGGACAGGGTTGGCTACACCTTC. This encodes CASSLLPDRVGYTF. V gene TRBV27 combines with J gene TRBJ1-2; 8 nucleotides line up with TRBD1. After removal of 2 bases from V and 7 bases from J, the junction contained 6 bases not matched to a gene. Germline V lookup: CDR1 MNHEY, CDR2 SMNVEV (reference sequence). This CDR3 region has 14 residues.

The rearrangement joins TRBV28 to TRBJ1-5; no firm D call. Trimming pared 2 bases from V and 4 bases from J, leaving 12 bases between. This CDR3 has 15 amino acids. CDR1 is MDHEN and CDR2 is SYDVKM in the germline V gene. The CDR3 here is CASSLRPRENQPQHF. Here the CDR3 DNA reads TGTGCCAGCAGTTTACGCCCGAGGGAGAATCAGCCCCAGCATTTT.

This clone was recorded once. The gene calls are TRBV21-1 and TRBJ2-7; TRBD2 is the table's D call, not checked against the DNA. TRBV21-1 is a pseudogene locus. The CDR3 consists of 15 residues. CDR3 sequence: CASSKVSSTSYEQYF. For the CDR3, the DNA is TGTGCCAGCAGCAAAGTCTCGAGTACCTCCTACGAGCAGTACTTC.